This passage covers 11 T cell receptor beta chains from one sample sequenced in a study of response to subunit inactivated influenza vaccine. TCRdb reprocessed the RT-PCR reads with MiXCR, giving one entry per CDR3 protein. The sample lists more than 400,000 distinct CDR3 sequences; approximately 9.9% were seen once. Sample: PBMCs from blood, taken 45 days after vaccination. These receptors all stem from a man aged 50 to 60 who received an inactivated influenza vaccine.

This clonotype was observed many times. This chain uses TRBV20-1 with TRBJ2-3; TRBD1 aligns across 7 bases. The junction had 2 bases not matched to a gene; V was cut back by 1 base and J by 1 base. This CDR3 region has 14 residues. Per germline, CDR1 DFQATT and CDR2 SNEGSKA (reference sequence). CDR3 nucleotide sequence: TGCAGTGCTAGAGCAGGGGGACGCACAGATACGCAGTATTTT. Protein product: CSARAGGRTDTQYF.

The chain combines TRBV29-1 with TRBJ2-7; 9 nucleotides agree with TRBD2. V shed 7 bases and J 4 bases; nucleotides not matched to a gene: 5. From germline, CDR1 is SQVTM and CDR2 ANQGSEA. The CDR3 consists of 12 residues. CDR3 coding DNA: TGCAGCGCTGAGGGACTAGCTTACGAGCAGTACTTC. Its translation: CSAEGLAYEQYF.

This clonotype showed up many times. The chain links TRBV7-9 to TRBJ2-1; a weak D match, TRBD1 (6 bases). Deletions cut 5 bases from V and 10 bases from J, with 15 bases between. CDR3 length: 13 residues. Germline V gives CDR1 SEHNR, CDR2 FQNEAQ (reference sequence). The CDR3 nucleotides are TGTGCCAGCAGCAAACAGGGTGACGGAGAGCAGTTCTTC. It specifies CASSKQGDGEQFF.

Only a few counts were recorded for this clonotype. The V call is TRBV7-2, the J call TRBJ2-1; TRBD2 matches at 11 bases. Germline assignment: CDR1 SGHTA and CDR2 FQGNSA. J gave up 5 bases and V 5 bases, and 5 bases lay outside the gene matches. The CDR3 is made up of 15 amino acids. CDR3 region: CASSKLGLADNEQFF. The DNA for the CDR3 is TGTGCCAGCAGCAAACTGGGACTAGCGGACAATGAGCAGTTCTTC.

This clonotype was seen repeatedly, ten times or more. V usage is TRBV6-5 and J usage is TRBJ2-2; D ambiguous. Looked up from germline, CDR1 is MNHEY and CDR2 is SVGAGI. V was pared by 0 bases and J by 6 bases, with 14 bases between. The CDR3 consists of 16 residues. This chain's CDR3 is CASSYSRSAGSGELFF. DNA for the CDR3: TGTGCCAGCAGTTACTCGAGGTCCGCCGGATCCGGGGAGCTGTTTTTT.

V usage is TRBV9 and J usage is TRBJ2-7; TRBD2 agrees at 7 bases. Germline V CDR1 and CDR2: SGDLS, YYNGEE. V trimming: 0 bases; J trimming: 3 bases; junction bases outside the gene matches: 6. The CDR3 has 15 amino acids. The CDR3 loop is CASSVVSGGFYEQYF. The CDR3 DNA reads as TGTGCCAGCAGCGTAGTGTCGGGAGGATTCTACGAGCAGTACTTC.

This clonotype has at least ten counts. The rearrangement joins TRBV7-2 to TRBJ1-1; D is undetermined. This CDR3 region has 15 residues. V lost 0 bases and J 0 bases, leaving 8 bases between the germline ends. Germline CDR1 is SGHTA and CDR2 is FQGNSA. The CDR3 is CASSLAWSLNTEAFF. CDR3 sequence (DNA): TGTGCCAGCAGCTTAGCGTGGAGTTTGAACACTGAAGCTTTCTTT.

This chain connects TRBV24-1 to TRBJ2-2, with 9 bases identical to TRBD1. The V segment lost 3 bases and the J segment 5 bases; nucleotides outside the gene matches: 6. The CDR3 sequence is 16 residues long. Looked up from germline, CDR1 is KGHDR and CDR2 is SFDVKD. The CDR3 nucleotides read TGTGCCACCAGTGATCTGGGGACAGGGAGGACCGGGGAGCTGTTTTTT. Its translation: CATSDLGTGRTGELFF.

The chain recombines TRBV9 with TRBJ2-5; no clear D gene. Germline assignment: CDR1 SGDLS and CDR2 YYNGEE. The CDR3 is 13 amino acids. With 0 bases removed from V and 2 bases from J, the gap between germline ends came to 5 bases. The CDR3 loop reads CASSVDLQETQYF. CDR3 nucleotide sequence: TGTGCCAGCAGCGTAGACCTGCAAGAGACCCAGTACTTC. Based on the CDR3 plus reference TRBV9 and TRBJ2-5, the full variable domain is DSGVTQTPKHLITATGQRVTLRCSPRSGDLSVYWYQQSLDQGLQFLIQYYNGEERAKGNILERFSAQQFPDLHSELNLSSLELGDSALYFCASSVDLQETQYFGPGTRLLVL.

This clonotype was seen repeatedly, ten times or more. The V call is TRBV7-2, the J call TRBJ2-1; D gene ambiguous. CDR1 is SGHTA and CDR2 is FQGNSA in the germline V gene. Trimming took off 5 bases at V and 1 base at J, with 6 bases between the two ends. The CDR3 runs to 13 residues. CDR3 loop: CASSPGSYNEQFF. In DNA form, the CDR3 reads TGTGCCAGCAGCCCCGGATCCTACAATGAGCAGTTCTTC.

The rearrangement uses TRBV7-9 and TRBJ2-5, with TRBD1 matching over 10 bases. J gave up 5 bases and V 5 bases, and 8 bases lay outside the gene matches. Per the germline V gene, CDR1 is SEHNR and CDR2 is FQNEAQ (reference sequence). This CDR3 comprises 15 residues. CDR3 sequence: CASSTWTGGMETQYF. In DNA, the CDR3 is TGTGCCAGCAGCACCTGGACAGGGGGTATGGAGACCCAGTACTTC.